These 10 T cell receptor beta chains were all obtained from the same sample, sequenced in a study of Ad26.COV2.S vaccination and SARS-CoV-2 variants. Documented treatment: 15 to 20 received Ad26.COV2.S at low or high dose, single or two shots; roughly five received placebo; per-sample allocation not given. Repertoires come from day 63 after the first vaccine or placebo injection. TCRdb's copy holds only in-frame clones and misses some; the assay was immunoSEQ multiplex PCR. This sample yields about 280,000 clones, of which more than 70% are seen a single time; about 3.1% belongs to the top ten. The sequenced sample was peripheral blood, obtained in a trial of Ad26.COV2.S vaccine versus placebo. These receptors were obtained from a person aged 18 to 59 who received the Ad26.COV2.S COVID-19 vaccine or a placebo.

This clone has just one count. The V and J genes are TRBV29-1 and TRBJ1-2, with unresolved D. The CDR3 is 13 amino acids. Germline V lookup: CDR1 SQVTM, CDR2 ANQGSEA. V lost 4 bases and J 4 bases, leaving 13 bases between the germline ends. CDR3 sequence: CSVVVPQFYGYTF. The CDR3 DNA sequence: TGCAGCGTTGTTGTTCCGCAGTTCTATGGCTACACCTTC.

This chain links TRBV6-5 with TRBJ1-2; D is unresolved. This CDR3 comprises 14 residues. With 2 bases removed from V and 4 bases from J, the gap between germline ends came to 11 bases. CDR1 is MNHEY and CDR2 is SVGAGI in the germline V gene. The CDR3 region has the DNA TGTGCCAGCAGTTACACCGGGCAGCTCTATGGCTACACCTTC. This codes for CASSYTGQLYGYTF.

This clone was observed a few times. The chain joins TRBV6-1 to TRBJ1-3, with 8 bases that match TRBD1. V was clipped by 2 bases and J by 1 base; unmatched bases: 4. This CDR3 has 16 amino acids. CDR1 MNHNS and CDR2 SASEGT come from the germline V gene. CDR3 loop: CASSEFDRGSGNTIYF. CDR3 nucleotide sequence: TGTGCCAGCAGTGAATTTGACAGGGGATCTGGAAACACCATATATTTT.

CDR3: CASSQLLAGVNEQFF. CDR3 sequence (DNA): TGCGCCAGCAGCCAATTACTAGCGGGAGTCAATGAGCAGTTCTTC. The rearrangement links TRBV4-1 to TRBJ2-1; 11 nucleotides match TRBD2. V trimming: 2 bases; J trimming: 6 bases; junction bases outside the gene matches: 3. Germline V gives CDR1 MGHRA, CDR2 YSYEKL. The CDR3 spans 15 residues.

This chain connects TRBV7-6 to TRBJ2-2, with 8 bases identical to TRBD2. CDR1 and CDR2 from the germline V gene are SGHVS and FNYEAQ. The CDR3 consists of 15 residues. V gave up 7 bases and J gave up 6 bases; unmatched junction bases: 10. The CDR3 coding sequence is TGTGCCAGCACCATACGATATAGCGGGGCCGGGGAGCTGTTTTTT. It translates to CASTIRYSGAGELFF.

The V call is TRBV6-5, the J call TRBJ1-1; a possible D gene is TRBD1 (6 bases). Germline values: CDR1 MNHEY, CDR2 SVGAGI. There are 15 residues in the CDR3. The ends were cut back, 0 bases at V and 2 bases at J, with 10 bases in the middle. As DNA, the CDR3 is TGTGCCAGCAGTTACTCGATGACAGGTAACACTGAAGCTTTCTTT. It codes for CASSYSMTGNTEAFF.

The V gene is TRBV30, the J gene TRBJ2-1; D gene ambiguous. Trimming left V 0 bases short and J 5 bases short, with 8 bases between. The germline V gene encodes CDR1 GTSNPN and CDR2 SVGIG (reference sequence). The CDR3 loop spans 13 amino acids. This chain's CDR3 is CAWSVMGNNEQFF. CDR3 nucleotides: TGTGCCTGGAGTGTAATGGGGAACAATGAGCAGTTCTTC.

The chain employs TRBV11-3 and TRBJ2-7, with D tentatively TRBD1 (6 bases). Germline CDR1 reads SGHNT; CDR2 reads YENEEA. Between the trimmed V and J ends, which lost 5 bases and 6 bases, there was a span of 14 bases. The CDR3 has 13 amino acids. The CDR3 is CASSPGRGREQYF. The CDR3 DNA is TGTGCCAGCAGCCCAGGCAGGGGTCGCGAGCAGTACTTC.

The V and J genes are TRBV2 and TRBJ2-1, with D possibly matching TRBD2 (5 bases). Germline CDR1 reads SNHLY; CDR2 reads FYNNEI. The ends were cut back, 5 bases at V and 2 bases at J, with 13 bases in the middle. The length of the CDR3 is 15 residues. In DNA, the CDR3 is TGTGCCAGCAGTAAAGACTACCAAGCCTACAATGAGCAGTTCTTC. Its protein is CASSKDYQAYNEQFF.

This chain links TRBV18 with TRBJ2-3, with no clear D. Trimming cost V 0 bases and J 4 bases, with 8 bases left between them. In germline, CDR1 is KGHSH, CDR2 LQKENI. This CDR3 spans 14 amino acids. The CDR3 DNA reads TGTGCCAGCTCACCACCGACGGGCCCAGATACGCAGTATTTT. The encoded protein is CASSPPTGPDTQYF.